What follows is one TCR beta chain and its context. Its antigen is undetermined. This sample stems from a study of vaccination and CD4 T cells after COVID-19. Regarding the study as a whole: Only post-vaccination samples contained a median approximately 85% of the reactive clones in convalescent patients.

Indicated treatment: approximately 9-day PBMC culture with coronavirus spike peptide pools or control peptides (ViraFEST assay). Germline CDR1 is MNHNS and CDR2 is SASEGT. This CDR3 spans 13 amino acids. Trimming cost V 4 bases and J 5 bases, with 9 bases left between them. Sequencing of cultured CD4+ T cell DNA used the Oncomine TCR Beta short-read assay. Each CDR3 protein is one row after TCRdb ran MiXCR on the PCR reads. The table records 12,000 to 15,000 distinct CDR3 sequences, roughly 57% of them present only once. This rearrangement joins TRBV6-1 to TRBJ1-5; unclear D gene. This clonotype was obtained from a human donor who had recovered from COVID-19. The sequencing sample was made of CD4+ T cells from blood, cultured in vitro. For the CDR3, the DNA is TGTGCCAGCAGTGGTTCCTGGGATCAGCCCCAGCATTTT. Protein sequence: CASSGSWDQPQHF.